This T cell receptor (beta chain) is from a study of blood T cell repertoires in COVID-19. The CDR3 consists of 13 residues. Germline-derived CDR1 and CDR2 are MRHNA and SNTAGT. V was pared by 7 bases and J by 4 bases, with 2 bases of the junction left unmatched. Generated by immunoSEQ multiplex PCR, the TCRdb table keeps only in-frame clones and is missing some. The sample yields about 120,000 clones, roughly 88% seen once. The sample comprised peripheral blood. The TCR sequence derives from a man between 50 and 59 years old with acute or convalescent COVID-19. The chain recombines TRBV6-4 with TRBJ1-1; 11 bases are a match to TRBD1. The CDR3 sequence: CASKGTGGTEAFF. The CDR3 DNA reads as TGTGCCAGCAAAGGGACAGGGGGCACTGAAGCTTTCTTT.